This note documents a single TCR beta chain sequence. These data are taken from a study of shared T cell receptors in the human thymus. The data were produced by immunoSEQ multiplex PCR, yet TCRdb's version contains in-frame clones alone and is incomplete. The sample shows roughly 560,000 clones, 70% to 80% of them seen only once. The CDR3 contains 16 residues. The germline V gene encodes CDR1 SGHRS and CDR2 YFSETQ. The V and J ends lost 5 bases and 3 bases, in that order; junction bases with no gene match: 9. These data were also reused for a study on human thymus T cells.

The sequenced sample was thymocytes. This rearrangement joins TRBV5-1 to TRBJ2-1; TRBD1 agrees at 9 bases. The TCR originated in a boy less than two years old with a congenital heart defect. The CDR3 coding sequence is TGCGCCAGCAGACCCAGGCGGACAGGGGACTACAATGAGCAGTTCTTC. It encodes CASRPRRTGDYNEQFF.